A selection of T cell receptor beta chains follows, all from one sample in a study of graft-versus-host responses after intestinal transplantation. No antigen has been assigned to these receptors. TCRdb keeps only in-frame clones here, not all; method: immunoSEQ multiplex PCR. The data contain tens of thousands of clones, about 93% of them seen just once; the ten biggest clones take up roughly a fifth. The input for sequencing was unstimulated CD8+ T cells sorted from spleen or lymph node cells, taken before transplant. The receptors derive from a human donor who was the organ donor for an intestinal transplant. CDR3s leave out the opening cysteine and the closing phenylalanine or tryptophan. The order of the fields is D gene, J gene, V gene, CDR3 protein. A D gene is named only where the DNA matches it firmly.

NA	TRBJ2-7	TRBV11-2	ASSLDAGPLYEQY
TRBD1	TRBJ1-5	TRBV27	ASSPDRGDQPQH
NA	TRBJ2-1	TRBV27	ASRGGKTLNEQF
NA	TRBJ2-7	TRBV6-1	ASSQVYEQY
NA	TRBJ2-1	TRBV4-3	ASSQGLAAYNEQF
TRBD1	TRBJ2-5	TRBV7-6	ASSLLDRGQETQY
TRBD1	TRBJ1-2	TRBV4-1	ASSQEKLGQGNYGYT
NA	TRBJ1-2	TRBV18	ASWGDSQSYGYT
TRBD1	TRBJ2-5	TRBV7-8	ASSLPQGARETQY
NA	TRBJ2-7	TRBV25-1	ANSDHRAYEQY
NA	TRBJ2-7	TRBV18	ASSPRDTRGYEQY
NA	TRBJ2-6	TRBV4-3	ASSPHRSSGANVLT
NA	TRBJ1-1	TRBV4-3	ASSQDSRGNTEAF
NA	TRBJ2-1	TRBV5-8	ASSRESRDLYNEQF
TRBD2	TRBJ2-7	TRBV2	ASSEGLLAGGYEQY
NA	TRBJ1-1	TRBV6-5	ASSQGPEAF
NA	TRBJ2-1	TRBV19	ASSIVNEQF
NA	TRBJ1-5	TRBV28	ASSSQGLGQPQH
TRBD2	TRBJ2-1	TRBV9	ASSVTSGYNEQF
NA	TRBJ2-5	TRBV19	ATTHGSETQY
NA	TRBJ1-2	TRBV20-1	SGAYGYT
NA	TRBJ2-3	TRBV4-1	ASSESGQPSTDTQY